These 13 T cell receptor beta chains originate from one sample sequenced in a study of blood T cell repertoires in COVID-19. Libraries were prepared by immunoSEQ multiplex PCR; TCRdb keeps only in-frame clonotypes and omits some of them. The sample contains about 320,000 clones, more than 75% of which appear only once. The sample comprised PBMCs or T cells enriched from blood (not recorded which). All receptors derive from a man aged 55 to 70 who had recovered from COVID-19.

This chain joins TRBV30 and TRBJ1-1, with D hard to call. Trimming cost V 3 bases and J 2 bases, with 16 bases left between them. This CDR3 has 15 residues. Germline V gene data show CDR1 as GTSNPN and CDR2 as SVGIG (reference sequence). The CDR3 spells CAWRYAGLVNTEAFF. The CDR3 DNA is TGTGCCTGGAGATATGCCGGACTGGTCAACACTGAAGCTTTCTTT.

The chain links TRBV29-1 to TRBJ2-5, with D perhaps TRBD2 (6 bases). With 5 bases removed from V and 9 bases from J, the gap between germline ends came to 19 bases. The CDR3 has 13 amino acids. Germline CDR1 reads SQVTM; CDR2 reads ANQGSEA. This CDR3 reads CSVFWGVDRAQYF. CDR3 nucleotides: TGCAGCGTTTTTTGGGGGGTGGATAGGGCCCAGTACTTC.

The count of this clone is one. The V call is TRBV9, the J call TRBJ2-2; D remains unclear. The CDR3 has 18 amino acids. V was clipped by 2 bases and J by 7 bases, with 24 bases between them. Germline loops: CDR1 SGDLS, CDR2 YYNGEE. The CDR3 loop reads CASSVAHDRGLEVGELFF. The CDR3 nucleotides read TGTGCCAGCAGCGTTGCGCATGACCGCGGCCTTGAGGTCGGGGAGCTGTTTTTT.

This sequence joins TRBV2 and TRBJ1-4, with 9 bases lining up with TRBD1. V lost 7 bases to trimming and J lost 5 bases; unmatched junction nucleotides: 5. In germline, CDR1 is SNHLY, CDR2 FYNNEI. The CDR3 is 14 amino acids. The CDR3 sequence is CASTPDRGNEKLFF. Here the CDR3 DNA reads TGTGCCAGCACCCCGGACAGGGGCAATGAAAAACTGTTTTTT.

The count of this clone is one. The chain joins TRBV4-2 to TRBJ1-4, with 12 bases aligning to TRBD1. Per germline, CDR1 LGHNA and CDR2 YNFKEQ. V shed 3 bases and J 8 bases; nucleotides not matched to a gene: 7. This CDR3 comprises 16 residues. The CDR3, as DNA: TGTGCCAGCAGCCAGGACCGGGACAGGGGGCGCGAAAAACTGTTTTTT. Amino acid sequence: CASSQDRDRGREKLFF.

The rearrangement joins TRBV29-1 to TRBJ2-5; D ambiguous. Germline V gene sequence: CDR1 SQVTM, CDR2 ANQGSEA. V was cut by 3 bases and J by 5 bases, with 10 bases left in between. The CDR3 sequence is 12 residues long. CDR3 DNA: TGCAGCGTTGAGGAGCGATGGGAGACCCAGTACTTC. This sequence encodes CSVEERWETQYF. The full variable domain, with the rest looked up from reference TRBV29-1 and TRBJ2-5, is SAVISQKPSRDICQRGTSLTIQCQVDSQVTMMFWYRQQPGQSLTLIATANQGSEATYESGFVIDKFPISRPNLTFSTLTVSNMSPEDSSIYLCSVEERWETQYFGPGTRLLVL.

The J gene is TRBJ2-2, the V gene TRBV10-1; no definite D call. V lost 5 bases and J lost 4, with 8 bases in between. The CDR3 runs 13 residues. Germline CDR1 WNHNN, CDR2 SYGVQD (reference sequence). The CDR3 DNA reads as TGCGCCAGCAGTAAGACTCTCACCGGGGAGCTGTTTTTT. Translated, it gives CASSKTLTGELFF.

This chain links TRBV5-4 with TRBJ2-3, with 11 bases identical to TRBD2. After removal of 4 bases from V and 4 bases from J, the junction contained 5 bases not matched to a gene. This CDR3 contains 15 residues. Germline V gene sequence: CDR1 SGHNT, CDR2 YYREEE (reference sequence). The CDR3 region is CASSLTSGGADTQYF. The CDR3 region has the DNA TGTGCCAGCAGCCTTACTAGCGGGGGCGCAGATACGCAGTATTTT.

The V gene is TRBV5-1, the J gene TRBJ2-7; a possible D gene is TRBD1 (6 bases). The CDR3 sequence is 13 residues long. The germline V gene has CDR1 SGHRS and CDR2 YFSETQ. Trimming pared 0 bases from V and 3 bases from J, leaving 7 bases between. The CDR3, as DNA: TGCGCCAGCAGCTTGGACAGGGACTACGAGCAGTACTTC. Translated, it gives CASSLDRDYEQYF.

The chain is built from TRBV7-2 and TRBJ2-5; 12 bases map to TRBD2. The germline V gene has CDR1 SGHTA and CDR2 FQGNSA. The CDR3 covers 16 residues. V lost 6 bases, J lost 1 base, and 6 bases stayed unmatched. The CDR3 region has the DNA TGTGCCAGCAGTCTAGGACTAGCGGGGACCCAAGAGACCCAGTACTTC. Encoded protein: CASSLGLAGTQETQYF.

This sequence joins TRBV11-3 and TRBJ1-1, with D perhaps TRBD1 (5 bases). Germline assignment: CDR1 SGHNT and CDR2 YENEEA. Trimming pared 0 bases from V and 5 bases from J, leaving 13 bases between. CDR3 length: 15 amino acids. The CDR3: CASSLDSQAGTEAFF. CDR3 nucleotides: TGTGCCAGCAGCTTAGATTCACAGGCAGGGACTGAAGCTTTCTTT.

This rearrangement joins TRBV6-5 to TRBJ1-6; 11 bases match TRBD1. The J segment lost 8 bases and the V segment lost 6 bases, leaving 6 bases of the junction unmatched. Per germline, CDR1 MNHEY and CDR2 SVGAGI. The CDR3 is made up of 15 amino acids. In DNA form, the CDR3 reads TGTGCCAGCAGGACGGGACAGGGGGTCGATTCACCCCTCCACTTT. Amino acids: CASRTGQGVDSPLHF.

J is TRBJ2-7 and V is TRBV5-6; 7 nucleotides agree with TRBD1. Germline trimming cut 5 bases from V and 6 bases from J; bases unmatched to any gene: 11. CDR1 is SGHDT and CDR2 is YYEEEE in the germline V gene. CDR3 length: 14 amino acids. CDR3 sequence reads: CASSFGTVDGEQYF. CDR3 bases: TGTGCCAGCAGTTTTGGGACAGTAGACGGCGAGCAGTACTTC.